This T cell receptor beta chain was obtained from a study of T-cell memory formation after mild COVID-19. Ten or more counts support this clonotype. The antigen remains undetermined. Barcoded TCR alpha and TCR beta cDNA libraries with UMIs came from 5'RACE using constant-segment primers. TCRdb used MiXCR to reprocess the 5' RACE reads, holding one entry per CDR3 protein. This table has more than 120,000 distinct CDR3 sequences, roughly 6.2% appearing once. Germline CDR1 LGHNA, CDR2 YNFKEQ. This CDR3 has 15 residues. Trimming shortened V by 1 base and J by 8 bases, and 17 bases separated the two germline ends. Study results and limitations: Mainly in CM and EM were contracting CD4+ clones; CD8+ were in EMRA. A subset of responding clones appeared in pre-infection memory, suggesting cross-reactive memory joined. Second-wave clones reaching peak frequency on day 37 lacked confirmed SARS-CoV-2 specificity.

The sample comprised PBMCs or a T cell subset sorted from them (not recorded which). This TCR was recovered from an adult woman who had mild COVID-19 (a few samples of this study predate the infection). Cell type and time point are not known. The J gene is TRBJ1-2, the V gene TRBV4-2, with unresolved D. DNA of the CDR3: TGTGCCAGCAGCCAAGTAAACGCCGGACCCCTGGGCTACACCTTC. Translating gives CASSQVNAGPLGYTF.